Listed below are T cell receptor beta chains from one sample, sequenced in a study of sequential checkpoint blockade in melanoma. TCRdb's copy holds only in-frame clones and misses some; the assay was immunoSEQ multiplex PCR. The sample includes 25,000 to 30,000 clones, about 83% of them seen just once. The sequenced sample was CD8+ T cells sorted from blood (inferred from file names), obtained from a patient given nivolumab and ipilimumab in sequence. The source of these receptors is a human donor with melanoma. Both conserved end residues are part of each CDR3. Each record gives: D gene, clone size, V gene, CDR3 length, J gene, CDR3 DNA, CDR3 protein. D genes are given only for firm matches. Some rows mark clone size as missing; the rest say once, few, many or name a class of expanded clone.

D gene: TRBD2; clone size: .; V gene: TRBV5-6; CDR3 length: 16; J gene: TRBJ2-2; CDR3 DNA: TGTGCCAGCAGCTCCGGGGCGGGGGGGCCGACGAGGGAGCTGTTTTTT; CDR3 protein: CASSSGAGGPTRELFF
D gene: TRBD1; clone size: .; V gene: TRBV6-1; CDR3 length: 14; J gene: TRBJ2-2; CDR3 DNA: TGTGCCAGCAGTTCGGACAGGGTGAGCGGGGAGCTGTTTTTT; CDR3 protein: CASSSDRVSGELFF
D gene: .; clone size: .; V gene: TRBV15; CDR3 length: 14; J gene: TRBJ2-5; CDR3 DNA: TGTGCCGCTCAAACCTACAGGGAACAAGAGACCCAGTACTTC; CDR3 protein: CAAQTYREQETQYF
D gene: TRBD2; clone size: .; V gene: TRBV7-2; CDR3 length: 13; J gene: TRBJ2-1; CDR3 DNA: TGTGCCAGCAGCCTGAGCGGGGGCTATGAGCAGTTCTTC; CDR3 protein: CASSLSGGYEQFF
D gene: TRBD2; clone size: .; V gene: TRBV10-3; CDR3 length: 14; J gene: TRBJ2-5; CDR3 DNA: TGTGCCACCAGGGGCGGGAGCGGGGGAGAGACCCAGTACTTC; CDR3 protein: CATRGGSGGETQYF
D gene: .; clone size: .; V gene: TRBV21-1; CDR3 length: 12; J gene: TRBJ1-1; CDR3 DNA: TGTGCCAGCAGTCCAGGGAGGACTGAAGCTTTCTTT; CDR3 protein: CASSPGRTEAFF
D gene: TRBD1; clone size: .; V gene: TRBV4-3; CDR3 length: 16; J gene: TRBJ2-4; CDR3 DNA: TGCGCCAGCAGCCAAGTTGACAGGGAAGGGGGAAACATTCAGTACTTC; CDR3 protein: CASSQVDREGGNIQYF
D gene: .; clone size: few; V gene: TRBV6-5; CDR3 length: 15; J gene: TRBJ1-2; CDR3 DNA: TGTGCCAGCAGTTACTCGAGGGAGGCTAACTATGGCTACACCTTC; CDR3 protein: CASSYSREANYGYTF
D gene: TRBD2; clone size: .; V gene: TRBV11-2; CDR3 length: 17; J gene: TRBJ2-1; CDR3 DNA: TGTGCCAGCAGCCTATGGACTAGCTCCCCCCCGAACAATGAGCAGTTCTTC; CDR3 protein: CASSLWTSSPPNNEQFF
D gene: TRBD1; clone size: .; V gene: TRBV28; CDR3 length: 14; J gene: TRBJ2-2; CDR3 DNA: TGTGCCAGCAGTAGACAGGGGGCCACCGGGGAGCTGTTTTTT; CDR3 protein: CASSRQGATGELFF
D gene: .; clone size: .; V gene: TRBV6-6; CDR3 length: 16; J gene: TRBJ2-1; CDR3 DNA: TGTGCCAGCAGTTACCGAACAAGGAGCTCCTACAATGAGCAGTTCTTC; CDR3 protein: CASSYRTRSSYNEQFF
D gene: .; clone size: few; V gene: TRBV4-3; CDR3 length: 15; J gene: TRBJ1-1; CDR3 DNA: TGCGCCAGCAGCCAAGACGGGGAGCAGAACACTGAAGCTTTCTTT; CDR3 protein: CASSQDGEQNTEAFF
D gene: .; clone size: .; V gene: TRBV5-1; CDR3 length: 15; J gene: TRBJ2-1; CDR3 DNA: TGCGCCAGCAGCTTGGCGGGGGAGACTTACAATGAGCAGTTCTTC; CDR3 protein: CASSLAGETYNEQFF
D gene: .; clone size: .; V gene: TRBV9; CDR3 length: 12; J gene: TRBJ1-1; CDR3 DNA: TGTGCCAGCAGCCCTGTTAACACTGAAGCTTTCTTT; CDR3 protein: CASSPVNTEAFF
D gene: .; clone size: .; V gene: TRBV27; CDR3 length: 15; J gene: TRBJ1-3; CDR3 DNA: TGTGCCAGCAGTTCCCGAGGGGGTGGGGGAAACACCATATATTTT; CDR3 protein: CASSSRGGGGNTIYF
D gene: .; clone size: .; V gene: TRBV4-3; CDR3 length: 14; J gene: TRBJ1-1; CDR3 DNA: TGCGCCAGCAGCCAAGAAGGTAGGCGGACTGAAGCTTTCTTT; CDR3 protein: CASSQEGRRTEAFF
D gene: TRBD2; clone size: .; V gene: TRBV2; CDR3 length: 15; J gene: TRBJ2-3; CDR3 DNA: TGTGCCAGCAGTGACGGGTTCACTAGCGGTGATACGCAGTATTTT; CDR3 protein: CASSDGFTSGDTQYF
D gene: .; clone size: .; V gene: TRBV9; CDR3 length: 15; J gene: TRBJ1-1; CDR3 DNA: TGTGCCAGCAGCGTAGTGTCGAAGGGGTACACTGAAGCTTTCTTT; CDR3 protein: CASSVVSKGYTEAFF
D gene: .; clone size: .; V gene: TRBV9; CDR3 length: 15; J gene: TRBJ1-5; CDR3 DNA: TGTGCCAGCAGCGTAGGTGGACAGACCAATCAGCCCCAGCATTTT; CDR3 protein: CASSVGGQTNQPQHF
D gene: .; clone size: .; V gene: TRBV27; CDR3 length: 12; J gene: TRBJ1-1; CDR3 DNA: TGTGCCAGCCACAGGGTACCCACTGAAGCTTTCTTT; CDR3 protein: CASHRVPTEAFF
D gene: TRBD1; clone size: .; V gene: TRBV5-8; CDR3 length: 15; J gene: TRBJ1-1; CDR3 DNA: TGTGCCAGCAGCTTGGGTTTGACAGGGGATCCCGAAGCTTTCTTT; CDR3 protein: CASSLGLTGDPEAFF
D gene: TRBD1; clone size: few; V gene: TRBV27; CDR3 length: 14; J gene: TRBJ2-7; CDR3 DNA: TGTGCCAGCAGTTTAGGGACAGTGGGTTACGAGCAGTACTTC; CDR3 protein: CASSLGTVGYEQYF
D gene: TRBD2; clone size: once; V gene: TRBV4-3; CDR3 length: 18; J gene: TRBJ2-1; CDR3 DNA: TGCGCCAGCAGCCGGGGGGGGCGGGAGGGCCGATCCTACAATGAGCAGTTCTTC; CDR3 protein: CASSRGGREGRSYNEQFF
D gene: .; clone size: .; V gene: TRBV5-6; CDR3 length: 13; J gene: TRBJ1-1; CDR3 DNA: TGTGCCAGCAGCTTCGAGATGAACACTGAAGCTTTCTTT; CDR3 protein: CASSFEMNTEAFF
D gene: .; clone size: .; V gene: TRBV27; CDR3 length: 12; J gene: TRBJ1-6; CDR3 DNA: TGTGCCAGCAGGACGGGGAATTCACCCCTCCACTTT; CDR3 protein: CASRTGNSPLHF
D gene: .; clone size: .; V gene: TRBV5-6; CDR3 length: 12; J gene: TRBJ1-2; CDR3 DNA: TGTGCCAGCAGCTTGGCCCTGCGTGGCTACACCTTC; CDR3 protein: CASSLALRGYTF
D gene: .; clone size: .; V gene: TRBV9; CDR3 length: 15; J gene: TRBJ1-3; CDR3 DNA: TGTGCCAGCAGCGTTTCGGGGAACTATTTAAACACCATATATTTT; CDR3 protein: CASSVSGNYLNTIYF
D gene: .; clone size: .; V gene: TRBV10-3; CDR3 length: 11; J gene: TRBJ1-1; CDR3 DNA: TGTGCCGTATCGCCGGGATCTGAAGCTTTCTTT; CDR3 protein: CAVSPGSEAFF
D gene: TRBD1; clone size: .; V gene: TRBV5-5; CDR3 length: 14; J gene: TRBJ2-3; CDR3 DNA: TGTGCCAGCAGCCCGGGACAGCTCACAGATACGCAGTATTTT; CDR3 protein: CASSPGQLTDTQYF
D gene: .; clone size: .; V gene: TRBV5-1; CDR3 length: 13; J gene: TRBJ2-7; CDR3 DNA: TGCGCCAGCAGCTTGGGGCAGGCCCACGAGCAGTACTTC; CDR3 protein: CASSLGQAHEQYF
D gene: TRBD1; clone size: .; V gene: TRBV5-5; CDR3 length: 14; J gene: TRBJ2-7; CDR3 DNA: TGTGCCAGCAGCTTTAGCCAGGGGGCCTACGAGCAGTACTTC; CDR3 protein: CASSFSQGAYEQYF
D gene: .; clone size: .; V gene: TRBV15; CDR3 length: 15; J gene: TRBJ1-4; CDR3 DNA: TGTGCCACCAGCAGAGTGAGGCAGGGCGGTGAAAAACTGTTTTTT; CDR3 protein: CATSRVRQGGEKLFF
D gene: .; clone size: few; V gene: TRBV7-6; CDR3 length: 11; J gene: TRBJ1-1; CDR3 DNA: TGTGCCAGCAGCAACACCCCCGAAGCTTTCTTT; CDR3 protein: CASSNTPEAFF
D gene: TRBD2; clone size: .; V gene: TRBV5-1; CDR3 length: 15; J gene: TRBJ2-5; CDR3 DNA: TGCGCCAGCAGCCCTGGCGGGGGGAGAGGGGAGACCCAGTACTTC; CDR3 protein: CASSPGGGRGETQYF
D gene: .; clone size: .; V gene: TRBV27; CDR3 length: 18; J gene: TRBJ2-2; CDR3 DNA: TGTGCCAGCAGTTTATCGCCGGGTAGCGAGTGGTTCCCCGGGGAGCTGTTTTTT; CDR3 protein: CASSLSPGSEWFPGELFF
D gene: TRBD1; clone size: .; V gene: TRBV2; CDR3 length: 17; J gene: TRBJ1-6; CDR3 DNA: TGTGCCAGCAGTGAAAAGGGGGCCAACTCCTATAATTCACCCCTCCACTTT; CDR3 protein: CASSEKGANSYNSPLHF
D gene: TRBD1; clone size: .; V gene: TRBV10-3; CDR3 length: 14; J gene: TRBJ2-5; CDR3 DNA: TGTGCCATCAGCCACGGACAGGGAGGCGAGACCCAGTACTTC; CDR3 protein: CAISHGQGGETQYF
D gene: .; clone size: .; V gene: TRBV27; CDR3 length: 12; J gene: TRBJ2-1; CDR3 DNA: TGTGCCAGCACCCGGGGGAACAATGAGCAGTTCTTC; CDR3 protein: CASTRGNNEQFF
D gene: TRBD2; clone size: .; V gene: TRBV7-2; CDR3 length: 14; J gene: TRBJ2-5; CDR3 DNA: TGTGCCAGCAGCTTAAATAGCGGGATCGAGACCCAGTACTTC; CDR3 protein: CASSLNSGIETQYF
D gene: .; clone size: .; V gene: TRBV27; CDR3 length: 13; J gene: TRBJ2-7; CDR3 DNA: TGTGCCAGCAGTCCACAGGTGACCTACGAGCAGTACTTC; CDR3 protein: CASSPQVTYEQYF
D gene: .; clone size: once; V gene: TRBV7-2; CDR3 length: 12; J gene: TRBJ1-1; CDR3 DNA: TGTGCCATCCTCGGGTTGAACACTGAAGCTTTCTTT; CDR3 protein: CAILGLNTEAFF
D gene: .; clone size: .; V gene: TRBV14; CDR3 length: 16; J gene: TRBJ2-5; CDR3 DNA: TGTGCCAGCAGCCAGGGAACAGGGTGGGGCCAAGAGACCCAGTACTTC; CDR3 protein: CASSQGTGWGQETQYF
D gene: TRBD2; clone size: .; V gene: TRBV5-1; CDR3 length: 12; J gene: TRBJ2-7; CDR3 DNA: TGCGCCAGCAGCTTGGGCGGGGGCGAGCAGTACTTC; CDR3 protein: CASSLGGGEQYF
D gene: TRBD1; clone size: .; V gene: TRBV15; CDR3 length: 14; J gene: TRBJ2-7; CDR3 DNA: TGTGCCACCAGCACTGGACAGGGGGGCTACGAGCAGTACTTC; CDR3 protein: CATSTGQGGYEQYF
D gene: TRBD2; clone size: .; V gene: TRBV7-3; CDR3 length: 15; J gene: TRBJ2-3; CDR3 DNA: TGTGCCAGCAGCTTACGGGGAGGGGGCACAGATACGCAGTATTTT; CDR3 protein: CASSLRGGGTDTQYF
D gene: TRBD1; clone size: .; V gene: TRBV5-1; CDR3 length: 13; J gene: TRBJ1-6; CDR3 DNA: TGCGCCAGCAGTGGGGACAGGTATTCACCCCTCCACTTT; CDR3 protein: CASSGDRYSPLHF
D gene: TRBD1; clone size: few; V gene: TRBV28; CDR3 length: 12; J gene: TRBJ2-7; CDR3 DNA: TGTGCCAGCAGGGGGGACAGCTACGAGCAGTACTTC; CDR3 protein: CASRGDSYEQYF
D gene: .; clone size: .; V gene: TRBV2; CDR3 length: 18; J gene: TRBJ2-2; CDR3 DNA: TGTGCCAGCAGTCCCCCAGACTCACCCCGGGATCCGACTATCGAGCTGTTTTTT; CDR3 protein: CASSPPDSPRDPTIELFF
D gene: TRBD2; clone size: once; V gene: TRBV4-2; CDR3 length: 18; J gene: TRBJ2-7; CDR3 DNA: TGTGCCAGCAGCCAAGAGGCGGAGCCAGCGGGAGGTTTATACGAGCAGTACTTC; CDR3 protein: CASSQEAEPAGGLYEQYF
D gene: .; clone size: .; V gene: TRBV6-5; CDR3 length: 15; J gene: TRBJ1-2; CDR3 DNA: TGTGCCAGCGGACACCGAGACAGTAGGAACTATGGCTACACCTTC; CDR3 protein: CASGHRDSRNYGYTF